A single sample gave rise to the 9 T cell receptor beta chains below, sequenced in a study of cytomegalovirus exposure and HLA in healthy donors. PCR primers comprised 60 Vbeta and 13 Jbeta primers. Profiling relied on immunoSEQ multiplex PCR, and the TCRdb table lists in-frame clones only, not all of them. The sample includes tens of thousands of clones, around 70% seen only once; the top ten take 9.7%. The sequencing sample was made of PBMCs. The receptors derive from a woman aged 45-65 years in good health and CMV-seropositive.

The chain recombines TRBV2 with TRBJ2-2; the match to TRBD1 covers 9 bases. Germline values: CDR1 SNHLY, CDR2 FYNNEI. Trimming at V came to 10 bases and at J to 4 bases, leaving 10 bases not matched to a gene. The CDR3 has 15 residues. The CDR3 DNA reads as TGTGCCACCGATGGCCGGGACAGGGTCACCGGGGAGCTGTTTTTT. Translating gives CATDGRDRVTGELFF.

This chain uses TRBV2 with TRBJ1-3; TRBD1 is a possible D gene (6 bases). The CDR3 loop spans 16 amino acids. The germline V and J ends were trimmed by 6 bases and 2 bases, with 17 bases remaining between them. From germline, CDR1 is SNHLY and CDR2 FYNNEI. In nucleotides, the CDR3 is TGTGCCAGCAGCCTAACCACAGGGTTGACTGGAAACACCATATATTTT. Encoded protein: CASSLTTGLTGNTIYF. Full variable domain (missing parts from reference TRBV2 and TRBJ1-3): EPEVTQTPSHQVTQMGQEVILRCVPISNHLYFYWYRQILGQKVEFLVSFYNNEISEKSEIFDDQFSVERPDGSNFTLKIRSTKLEDSAMYFCASSLTTGLTGNTIYFGEGSWLTVV.

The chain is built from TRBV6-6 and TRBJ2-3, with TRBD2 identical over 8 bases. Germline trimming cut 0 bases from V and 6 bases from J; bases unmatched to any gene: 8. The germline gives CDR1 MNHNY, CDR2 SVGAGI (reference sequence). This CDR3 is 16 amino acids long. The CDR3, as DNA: TGTGCCAGCAGTTACTCTGCAGTAGCGGGGTATGATACGCAGTATTTT. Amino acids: CASSYSAVAGYDTQYF.

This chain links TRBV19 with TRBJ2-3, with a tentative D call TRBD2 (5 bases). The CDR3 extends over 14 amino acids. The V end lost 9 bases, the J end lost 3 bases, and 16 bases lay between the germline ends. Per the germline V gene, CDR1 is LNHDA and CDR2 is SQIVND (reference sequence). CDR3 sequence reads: CASRLLGGTDTQYF. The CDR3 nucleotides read TGTGCCAGCCGGCTTCTGGGCGGGACAGATACGCAGTATTTT.

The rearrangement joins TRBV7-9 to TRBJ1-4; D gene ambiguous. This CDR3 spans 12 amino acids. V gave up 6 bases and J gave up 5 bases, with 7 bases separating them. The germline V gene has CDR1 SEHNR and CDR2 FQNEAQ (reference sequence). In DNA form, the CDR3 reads TGTGCCAGCAGACAACAGAATGAAAAACTGTTTTTT. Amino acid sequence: CASRQQNEKLFF.

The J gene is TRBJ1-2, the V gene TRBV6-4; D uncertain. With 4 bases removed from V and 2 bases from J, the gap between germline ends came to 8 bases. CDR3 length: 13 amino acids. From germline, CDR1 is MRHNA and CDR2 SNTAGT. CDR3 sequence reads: CASSVEPNYGYTF. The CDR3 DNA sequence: TGTGCCAGCAGTGTCGAGCCGAACTATGGCTACACCTTC.

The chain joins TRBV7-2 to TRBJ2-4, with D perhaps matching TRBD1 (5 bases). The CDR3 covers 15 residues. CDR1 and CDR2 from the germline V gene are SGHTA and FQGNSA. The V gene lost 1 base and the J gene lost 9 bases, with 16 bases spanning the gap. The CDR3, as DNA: TGTGCCAGCAGCTTAGTTTGGCAGGGTCTAGGCATTCAGTACTTC. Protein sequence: CASSLVWQGLGIQYF.

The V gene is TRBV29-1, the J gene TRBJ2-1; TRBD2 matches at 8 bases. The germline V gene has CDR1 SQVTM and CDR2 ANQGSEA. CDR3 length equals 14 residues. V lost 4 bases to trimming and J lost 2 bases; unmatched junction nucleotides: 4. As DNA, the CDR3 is TGCAGCGTTGGGTGGCGGGGGGCCTACAATGAGCAGTTCTTC. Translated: CSVGWRGAYNEQFF.

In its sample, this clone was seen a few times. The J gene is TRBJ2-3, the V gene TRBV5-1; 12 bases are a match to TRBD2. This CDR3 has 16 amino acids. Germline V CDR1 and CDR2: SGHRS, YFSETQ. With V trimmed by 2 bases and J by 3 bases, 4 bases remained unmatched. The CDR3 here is CASSLLAGGPTDTQYF. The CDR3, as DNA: TGCGCCAGCAGCTTACTAGCGGGGGGTCCAACAGATACGCAGTATTTT.